This T cell receptor beta chain was recorded in a study of molecular identifiers for immune sequencing clone quantification. In the sort, naive CD8 T cells were defined as CD8+CD4-CCR7+CD45RA+. Germline CDR1 and CDR2: SGHTA and FQGNSA. CDR3 length equals 15 residues. V lost 5 bases and J lost 4, with 17 bases in between. TCRdb independently ran MiXCR on the PCR reads; one entry per CDR3 protein. Of approximately 670,000 distinct CDR3 sequences in the sample, 20% were seen once. This clonotype was counted ten times or more. Sequencing used naive CD8+ T cells from blood, with Jurkat cell RNA spiked in. The subset here: FACS-sorted CD8+CD4-CCR7+CD45RA+ naive T cells. The chain is built from TRBV7-2 and TRBJ1-1, with a tentative D call TRBD1 (5 bases). This receptor was obtained from a human donor in good health. Some libraries in this study had Jurkat cell RNA spiked in. As DNA, the CDR3 is TGTGCCAGCAGCCCCCGGGGTGGGGGTATCACTGAAGCTTTCTTT. Its translation: CASSPRGGGITEAFF.